This T cell receptor beta chain derives from a study of a mutant IDH1 vaccine in newly diagnosed glioma. Turning to the study itself: Once 4-6 weeks had passed after radiotherapy alone, vaccination started, or it started with temozolomide cycles. Patients previously underwent radiotherapy, temozolomide, or both, and most underwent both. Treated individuals were roughly 62% male and approximately 38% female, averaging about 41 years of age.

Some clones are missing from TCRdb's copy, which holds only in-frame ones; the method was immunoSEQ multiplex PCR. The sample carries about 25,000 clones, approximately 70% recorded once. On this clone itself: Its antigen remains unidentified.

This CDR3 contains 13 residues. The germline gives CDR1 SQVTM, CDR2 ANQGSEA. Trimming took 3 bases from V and 0 from J, leaving 9 bases between them. Time point denoted: week 11, during vaccination. Topical imiquimod accompanied each vaccine dose, which consisted of 300 ug of mutant IDH1 20-mer peptide. Study observations and caveats: Pseudoprogression appears to have had no connection to changes in top peripheral T cell clonotypes.

The TCR comes from a man between 18 and 29 years old with glioma. Some clones in this sample may be carry-over from other donors' samples. The chain is built from TRBV29-1 and TRBJ2-7; D may be TRBD2 (6 bases). Sample: peripheral blood mononuclear cells (PBMCs), taken from a glioma patient whose treatment included an IDH1 peptide vaccine. Written as DNA, the CDR3 is TGCAGCGTTGAGTCGGACTACTCCTACGAGCAGTACTTC. It encodes CSVESDYSYEQYF.